The rows below give T cell receptor beta chains drawn from one sample of a study of CD8+CD57+ T cells in acquired aplastic anemia. From the reads, TCRdb called clonotypes with MiXCR, one entry per CDR3 protein. This sample has 180,000 or so distinct CDR3 sequences, with 40% to 50% found just once. Sequencing input: sorted CD4+, CD8+, or CD8+CD57+ T cells (not recorded which) from PBMCs. Receptors were obtained from a human donor in good health. Each CDR3 is given with its conserved first and last residue. A D gene is named only where the DNA matches it firmly. Some rows have no size entry. The others give once, few or many, or a class for an expanded clone.

V gene: TRBV7-2; J gene: TRBJ1-6; D gene: TRBD1; clone size: many; CDR3 protein: CASTQQGTGGNSPLHF; CDR3 DNA: TGTGCCAGCACCCAGCAGGGGACAGGGGGAAATTCACCCCTCCACTTT
V gene: TRBV9; J gene: TRBJ2-3; D gene: -; clone size: many; CDR3 protein: CASSVGRDTQYF; CDR3 DNA: TGTGCCAGCAGCGTAGGAAGGGATACGCAGTATTTT
V gene: TRBV4-2; J gene: TRBJ2-3; D gene: -; clone size: -; CDR3 protein: CASSQAESSTDTQYF; CDR3 DNA: TGTGCCAGCAGCCAAGCCGAGTCTAGCACAGATACGCAGTATTTT
V gene: TRBV2; J gene: TRBJ2-3; D gene: -; clone size: -; CDR3 protein: CASSHEESSNQPQYF; CDR3 DNA: TGTGCCAGCAGCCACGAGGAGAGTAGCAATCAGCCCCAGTATTTT
V gene: TRBV5-1; J gene: TRBJ2-7; D gene: -; clone size: -; CDR3 protein: CAYQGRSSYEQYF; CDR3 DNA: TGCGCCTATCAGGGCAGGAGCTCCTACGAGCAGTACTTC
V gene: TRBV5-8; J gene: TRBJ2-7; D gene: TRBD1; clone size: many; CDR3 protein: CASSLSGQFYEQYF; CDR3 DNA: TGTGCCAGCAGCTTGTCGGGACAGTTCTACGAGCAGTACTTC
V gene: TRBV9; J gene: TRBJ2-6; D gene: -; clone size: once; CDR3 protein: CASSSSGGLSGANVLTF; CDR3 DNA: TGTGCCAGCAGCTCATCAGGCGGCCTCTCTGGGGCCAACGTCCTGACTTTC
V gene: TRBV10-2; J gene: TRBJ1-1; D gene: -; clone size: -; CDR3 protein: CASSPSGLNVENTEAFF; CDR3 DNA: TGCGCCAGCAGCCCCTCGGGACTCAATGTCGAGAACACTGAAGCTTTCTTT
V gene: TRBV20-1; J gene: TRBJ2-7; D gene: TRBD2; clone size: -; CDR3 protein: CSARASGRGEQYF; CDR3 DNA: TGCAGTGCTAGGGCGAGCGGGAGAGGCGAGCAGTACTTC
V gene: TRBV19; J gene: TRBJ2-1; D gene: TRBD1; clone size: -; CDR3 protein: CASSRTGPYNEQFF; CDR3 DNA: TGTGCCAGTAGCCGGACAGGTCCCTACAATGAGCAGTTCTTC